This T cell receptor (beta chain) derives from a study of cytomegalovirus exposure and HLA in healthy donors. Study background: Early on, a data release was issued that held approximately 78 million unique TCRs from HLA-typed donors.

The PCR ran on 60 Vbeta and 13 Jbeta primers. The method was immunoSEQ multiplex PCR; TCRdb's version includes in-frame clones alone and lacks a portion of them. The sample shows about 150,000 clones, over 60% of them seen only once. The germline gives CDR1 MGHDK, CDR2 SYGVNS. The CDR3 is made up of 13 amino acids. As concerns this clone: A read error may account for a junction end that differs from germline.

Sample: PBMCs. The chain combines TRBV25-1 with TRBJ1-2, with D hard to call. This receptor was taken from a man aged 35-49 years in good health and CMV-seronegative. The CDR3 DNA reads as TGTGCCAGCAGTGAAGGACCGGGGAATGGCTACCCCTTC. Translating gives CASSEGPGNGYPF.